This T cell receptor (beta chain) appears in the sequencing data of a study of Tregs in tolerant kidney transplant recipients. Findings and caveats of the study: Findings come from small patient numbers and require larger validation.

Recipients received nonmyeloablative bone marrow transplants from related graft donors, with transient mixed chimerism. CD4+CD25+CD127- Tregs, CD4+CD25- non-Tregs, CD4 and CD8 cells were sorted. TCRdb's copy holds only in-frame clones and misses some; the assay was immunoSEQ multiplex PCR. The top ten hold roughly a sixth of the sample, which has some 47,000 clones, over 85% seen once. A word on this clone: Its antigen remains unknown.

The V end lost 5 bases, the J end lost 3 bases, and 5 bases lay between the germline ends. CDR1 and CDR2 (germline): SGHRS, YFSETQ. This CDR3 region has 12 residues. The J gene is TRBJ2-2, the V gene TRBV5-1; D is uncertain. The starting material was CD8+ T cells from blood (PBMCs), obtained 12 months after the transplant. The receptor was isolated from a human patient who received a combined kidney and bone marrow transplant. Some T cells may possibly be graft donor cells. In nucleotides, the CDR3 is TGCGCCAGCAGTCGTGACACCGGGGAGCTGTTTTTT. This sequence encodes CASSRDTGELFF. Supplemented by reference TRBV5-1 and TRBJ2-2, the full variable domain reads KAGVTQTPRYLIKTRGQQVTLSCSPISGHRSVSWYQQTPGQGLQFLFEYFSETQRNKGNFPGRFSGRQFSNSRSEMNVSTLELGDSALYLCASSRDTGELFFGEGSRLTVL.